These 5 T cell receptor beta chains originate from one sample sequenced in a study of cytomegalovirus exposure and HLA in healthy donors. Primers included in the PCR were 60 Vbeta and 13 Jbeta primers. The data were produced by immunoSEQ multiplex PCR, yet TCRdb's version contains in-frame clones alone and is incomplete. The data hold around 150,000 clones, with 80% observed a single time. Sequenced sample: PBMCs. The receptors stem from a young man in good health and CMV-seropositive.

This chain connects TRBV5-4 to TRBJ2-7, with a possible D match to TRBD2 (7 bases). Germline assignment: CDR1 SGHNT and CDR2 YYREEE (reference sequence). Trimming stripped 6 bases from V and 3 bases from J, with 16 bases between. The CDR3 covers 14 residues. CDR3 nucleotide sequence: TGTGCCAGCAAGTTACAGGGAGGGAGCTACGAGCAGTACTTC. This encodes CASKLQGGSYEQYF.

This rearrangement joins TRBV13 to TRBJ2-5, with 8 positions matching TRBD1. The CDR3 length is 14 residues. Germline values: CDR1 PRHDT, CDR2 FYEKMQ (reference sequence). J gave up 3 bases and V 0 bases, and 0 bases lay outside the gene matches. CDR3 sequence (DNA): TGTGCCAGCAGCTTAGGGGACAGGGAAGAGACCCAGTACTTC. This sequence encodes CASSLGDREETQYF.

V and J are TRBV4-1 and TRBJ1-5, with a possible D match to TRBD1 (6 bases). The CDR3 totals 15 residues. Per the germline V gene, CDR1 is MGHRA and CDR2 is YSYEKL. V lost 2 bases and J 3 bases, leaving 11 bases between the germline ends. The DNA of the CDR3 is TGCGCCAGCAGCCAACGAGACAGGAACAATCAGCCCCAGCATTTT. Encoded protein: CASSQRDRNNQPQHF.

The gene calls are TRBV10-3 and TRBJ2-2; D possibly corresponds to TRBD2 (6 bases). CDR1 and CDR2 from the germline V gene are ENHRY and SYGVKD. This CDR3 is built from 15 residues. Trimming took 6 bases from V and 0 from J, leaving 11 bases between them. The CDR3 protein is CAIRPGLTNTGELFF. The CDR3 DNA is TGTGCCATCAGGCCGGGACTCACGAACACCGGGGAGCTGTTTTTT.

This clone came up a few times. The rearrangement joins TRBV2 to TRBJ2-7, with D unclear. CDR3 length: 11 residues. Per the germline V gene, CDR1 is SNHLY and CDR2 is FYNNEI. Between the trimmed V and J ends, which lost 3 bases and 3 bases, there was a span of 3 bases. The DNA for the CDR3 is TGTGCCAGCAGTGACGGCTACGAGCAGTACTTC. It specifies CASSDGYEQYF.